The 11 T cell receptor beta chains presented below share a single source sample, sequenced in a study of cytomegalovirus exposure and HLA in healthy donors. In the PCR, 60 Vbeta and 13 Jbeta primers were used. Assay: immunoSEQ multiplex PCR; the TCRdb copy retains only in-frame clones and omits some. Among just over 150,000 clones, roughly 80% were seen once, and the ten largest hold under 7.5%. The sequencing input was PBMCs. These receptors were collected from a woman in her forties or fifties in good health and CMV-seropositive.

Turning to this clone: The sample holds other DNA sequences that translate to the same CDR3. This chain links TRBV18 with TRBJ2-2, with TRBD1 identical over 9 bases. The germline CDR1 and CDR2 sequences are KGHSH and LQKENI. The CDR3 sequence is 15 residues long. V lost 6 bases, J lost 1 base, and 3 bases stayed unmatched. The CDR3 sequence: CASSLGQGNTGELFF. The CDR3 DNA sequence: TGTGCCAGCTCCCTGGGACAGGGGAACACCGGGGAGCTGTTTTTT.

This clone was seen a few times. The rearrangement uses TRBV7-9 and TRBJ1-1, with 7 nucleotides matching TRBD1. V shed 1 base and J 8 bases; nucleotides not matched to a gene: 4. Germline lookup yields CDR1 SEHNR and CDR2 FQNEAQ (reference sequence). The CDR3 is made up of 13 amino acids. This CDR3 reads CASSLGDSKEAFF. CDR3 in DNA: TGTGCCAGCAGCTTAGGGGACAGCAAAGAAGCTTTCTTT.

Comments on this clone: The same CDR3 arises from other DNA sequences in this sample as well. The chain employs TRBV18 and TRBJ2-7; 10 bases line up with TRBD2. Looked up from germline, CDR1 is KGHSH and CDR2 is LQKENI. This CDR3 comprises 16 residues. The junction had 11 bases not matched to a gene; V was cut back by 3 bases and J by 6 bases. In DNA, the CDR3 is TGTGCCAGCTCACCTATGCTAGCGGGGGTCGGGAGCGAGCAGTACTTC. Encoded protein: CASSPMLAGVGSEQYF.

This clone was detected a few times. The rearrangement uses TRBV7-9 and TRBJ2-3; 9 positions agree with TRBD2. Germline lookup yields CDR1 SEHNR and CDR2 FQNEAQ (reference sequence). Trimming cost V 3 bases and J 4 bases; bases outside gene matches: 11. This CDR3 has 17 amino acids. The CDR3 loop is CASSLGLAVLNADTQYF. CDR3 DNA sequence: TGTGCCAGCAGCTTGGGACTAGCAGTTTTAAACGCAGATACGCAGTATTTT.

V gene TRBV7-9 combines with J gene TRBJ2-3; D may be TRBD2 (6 bases). Trimming cost V 3 bases and J 1 base, with 11 bases left between them. Germline V gives CDR1 SEHNR, CDR2 FQNEAQ (reference sequence). This CDR3 contains 15 residues. This chain's CDR3 is CASSLLTGGTDTQYF. The CDR3 DNA follows: TGTGCCAGCAGCTTGTTAACGGGGGGCACAGATACGCAGTATTTT. Together with reference TRBV7-9 and TRBJ2-3, the CDR3 gives the full variable domain: DTGVSQNPRHKITKRGQNVTFRCDPISEHNRLYWYRQTLGQGPEFLTYFQNEAQLEKSRLLSDRFSAERPKGSFSTLEIQRTEQGDSAMYLCASSLLTGGTDTQYFGPGTRLTVL.

This chain links TRBV29-1 with TRBJ2-7, with D possibly TRBD2 on 6 matching bases. CDR3 length: 16 amino acids. V lost 5 bases to trimming and J lost 6 bases, with 26 bases between them. The germline gives CDR1 SQVTM, CDR2 ANQGSEA. The CDR3 nucleotides are TGCAGCGTTTGGGGGAGGACTGGGATTGGAGGTGGCGAGCAGTACTTC. This codes for CSVWGRTGIGGGEQYF.

This clone was counted only a few times. The rearrangement joins TRBV6-1 to TRBJ1-2; unclear D gene. CDR1 MNHNS and CDR2 SASEGT come from the germline V gene. The CDR3 length is 15 residues. The ends were cut back, 2 bases at V and 4 bases at J, with 14 bases in the middle. The CDR3 sequence is CASSELGSRGYGYTF. The DNA for the CDR3 is TGTGCCAGCAGTGAATTAGGCTCCCGGGGCTATGGCTACACCTTC.

The chain is built from TRBV30 and TRBJ2-3, with 10 bases identical to TRBD1. The trim removed 2 bases at V and 3 bases at J, leaving 2 bases unmatched. CDR1 GTSNPN and CDR2 SVGIG come from the germline V gene (reference sequence). The CDR3 is 14 amino acids. CDR3 in amino acids: CAWSKDRGTDTQYF. The DNA for the CDR3 is TGTGCCTGGAGTAAGGACAGGGGGACAGATACGCAGTATTTT.

The chain combines TRBV10-3 with TRBJ2-5; 7 positions agree with TRBD2. This CDR3 spans 14 amino acids. Losses at the gene ends were 8 bases for V and 1 base for J; bases not matched to a gene: 7. The germline V gene encodes CDR1 ENHRY and CDR2 SYGVKD. The CDR3 sequence: CAIRWGGGQETQYF. CDR3 sequence (DNA): TGTGCCATCCGATGGGGCGGGGGCCAAGAGACCCAGTACTTC.

This rearrangement joins TRBV18 to TRBJ1-6; possible D gene TRBD1, 6 bases. The CDR3 contains 14 residues. V lost 4 bases, J lost 7 bases, and 11 bases lay in between. The germline V gene encodes CDR1 KGHSH and CDR2 LQKENI. The CDR3 bases are TGTGCCAGCTCACGCCTGCAGGGGAATTCACCCCTCCACTTT. Translation gives CASSRLQGNSPLHF.

V and J are TRBV19 and TRBJ2-1; TRBD1 agrees at 10 bases. The germline gives CDR1 LNHDA, CDR2 SQIVND (reference sequence). The CDR3 spans 15 residues. With V trimmed by 2 bases and J by 6 bases, 4 bases remained unmatched. CDR3 DNA sequence: TGTGCCAGTAGTATACCGGGACAGGGGTCCAATGAGCAGTTCTTC. It specifies CASSIPGQGSNEQFF.